This T cell receptor beta chain is from a study of blood T cell repertoires in COVID-19. As for the study in general: COVID-19 samples from acute and convalescent phases originated in the United States, Italy and Spain. The cDNA or gDNA used as material had been derived from T cells, B-cell-depleted T cells, or PBMCs.

Source study methods: Nucleated cell number was recorded as an estimate derived from reference gene primer amplification. Sequencing was performed with immunoSEQ multiplex PCR; in TCRdb, only in-frame clones are kept and a portion is missing. From that table come the V and J calls and clone size; the DNA was used to work out D and trimming. The sample holds some 200,000 clones, more than 70% seen once. The V gene's germline CDR1 is SNHLY and CDR2 FYNNEI. V lost 5 bases, J lost 5 bases, and 9 bases stayed unmatched. This CDR3 contains 17 residues. This clone was seen just once. The source is a man aged 35 to 55 with active or convalescent COVID-19. Sample: peripheral blood. This chain links TRBV2 with TRBJ2-3; 14 nucleotides align to TRBD2. DNA for the CDR3: TGTGCCAGCAGTTCCGGGACTAGCGGGGGCGGGCAAGATACGCAGTATTTT. Translation: CASSSGTSGGGQDTQYF.